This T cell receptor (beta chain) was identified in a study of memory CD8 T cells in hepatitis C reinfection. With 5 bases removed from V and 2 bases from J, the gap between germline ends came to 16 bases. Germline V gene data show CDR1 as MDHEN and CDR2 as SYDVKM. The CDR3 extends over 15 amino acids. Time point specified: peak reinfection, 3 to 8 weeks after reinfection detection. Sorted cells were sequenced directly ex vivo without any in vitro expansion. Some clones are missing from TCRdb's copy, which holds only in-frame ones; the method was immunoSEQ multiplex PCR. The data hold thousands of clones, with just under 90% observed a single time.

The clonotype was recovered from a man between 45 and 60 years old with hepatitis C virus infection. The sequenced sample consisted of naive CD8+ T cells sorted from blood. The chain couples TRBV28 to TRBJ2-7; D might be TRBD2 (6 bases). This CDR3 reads CASSPAAGRTYEQYF. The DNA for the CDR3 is TGTGCCAGCAGTCCTGCAGCGGGTCGGACCTACGAGCAGTACTTC.